A selection of T cell receptor beta chains follows, all from one sample in a study of early stage breast cancer tumors. TCRdb's table, derived via immunoSEQ multiplex PCR, lists solely in-frame clones and lacks some. The data show fewer than 70,000 clones, about 85% seen once. Sequencing input: blood. Receptors were obtained from a person in their 40s with breast cancer. Each CDR3 is given with its conserved first and last residue. A D gene is named only where the DNA matches it firmly. Only some rows state a clone size, as once, few, many or a class for expanded clones.

CDR3aa	CDR3nt	abundance	v_gene	j_gene	d_gene
CASSGTGGLEQYF	TGTGCCAGTAGTGGGACAGGGGGCCTCGAGCAGTACTTC	.	TRBV19	TRBJ2-7	TRBD1
CASSLPSGANVLTF	TGCGCCAGCAGCTTGCCCTCTGGGGCCAACGTCCTGACTTTC	.	TRBV5-1	TRBJ2-6	.
CASGTATGNEQFF	TGTGCCAGCGGGACAGCGACGGGTAATGAGCAGTTCTTC	.	TRBV28	TRBJ2-1	TRBD1
CASSFVREGTGELFF	TGTGCCAGCAGCTTCGTGCGGGAGGGCACCGGGGAGCTGTTTTTT	few	TRBV5-4	TRBJ2-2	TRBD2
CASSQGLAQSSYNEQFF	TGCGCCAGCAGCCAGGGCCTAGCTCAGAGCTCCTACAATGAGCAGTTCTTC	.	TRBV4-1	TRBJ2-1	.
CASTPHGGGYEQYF	TGTGCCAGCACCCCCCACGGAGGAGGGTACGAGCAGTACTTC	.	TRBV28	TRBJ2-7	.
CASSMTSGLFKQYF	TGTGCCAGCAGTATGACTAGCGGCCTCTTTAAGCAGTACTTC	.	TRBV27	TRBJ2-7	TRBD2
CASSPTRGSSGNTIYF	TGTGCCAGCAGCCCAACCCGGGGGAGCTCTGGAAACACCATATATTTT	.	TRBV5-8	TRBJ1-3	.
CASGPTGGNQPQHF	TGTGCCAGCGGACCTACAGGGGGCAATCAGCCCCAGCATTTT	once	TRBV6-5	TRBJ1-5	TRBD1
CAAFRGNTEAFF	TGTGCCGCATTCCGCGGGAACACTGAAGCTTTCTTT	.	TRBV27	TRBJ1-1	.
CASRKPGTKKPFF	TGTGCCAGCAGAAAGCCCGGGACTAAGAAGCCGTTCTTC	.	TRBV6-5	TRBJ2-1	TRBD2
CASSLDLLGEQYF	TGTGCCAGCAGTTTAGACCTGTTGGGCGAGCAGTACTTC	.	TRBV28	TRBJ2-7	.
CASSFRQGAGELFF	TGCGCCAGCAGCTTTCGACAGGGCGCCGGGGAGCTGTTTTTT	.	TRBV5-1	TRBJ2-2	TRBD1
CAISESLAGTDTQYF	TGTGCCATCAGTGAGTCGCTAGCGGGCACAGATACGCAGTATTTT	few	TRBV10-3	TRBJ2-3	TRBD2
CASSLGGGSYEQYF	TGTGCCAGCAGCTTAGGTGGGGGATCCTACGAGCAGTACTTC	few	TRBV7-2	TRBJ2-7	.
CASSPAGTVSYEQYF	TGTGCCAGCAGCCCCGCCGGGACTGTATCCTACGAGCAGTACTTC	.	TRBV5-5	TRBJ2-7	.
CATSRGPGQTYEQYF	TGTGCCACCAGCAGAGGACCGGGACAGACCTACGAGCAGTACTTC	few	TRBV15	TRBJ2-7	TRBD1
CASSLDGAGATTDTQYF	TGTGCCAGCAGCTTAGATGGAGCGGGAGCAACCACAGATACGCAGTATTTT	.	TRBV11-2	TRBJ2-3	TRBD2
CASSWNRDRNFKLGNTIYF	TGTGCCAGCAGTTGGAACAGAGACAGAAATTTTAAATTAGGAAACACCATATATTTT	.	TRBV28	TRBJ1-3	.
CASSLGGEKLFF	TGCGCCAGCAGCTTGGGGGGTGAAAAACTGTTTTTT	once	TRBV5-1	TRBJ1-4	.
CASSDWAPATDTQYF	TGCGCCAGCAGTGATTGGGCACCTGCCACAGATACGCAGTATTTT	.	TRBV10-2	TRBJ2-3	.
CASSNLADSYNEQFF	TGTGCCAGTAGTAACCTAGCAGACTCCTACAATGAGCAGTTCTTC	once	TRBV19	TRBJ2-1	.
CASSLRIGRQPQHF	TGTGCCAGCAGTTTAAGAATAGGGCGGCAGCCCCAGCATTTT	.	TRBV27	TRBJ1-5	.
CASSLELDGCYEQYF	TGTGCCAGCAGCTTAGAACTAGACGGGTGTTACGAGCAGTACTTC	.	TRBV21-1	TRBJ2-7	.
CASSDQTVNTEAFF	TGTGCCAGCAGTGACCAGACAGTAAACACTGAAGCTTTCTTT	.	TRBV2	TRBJ1-1	.
CASSLFLAGGSYEQYF	TGTGCCAGCAGTCTGTTTCTAGCGGGAGGTTCCTACGAGCAGTACTTC	.	TRBV27	TRBJ2-7	TRBD2
CASSGGTAPEAFF	TGTGCCAGCAGCGGAGGGACAGCTCCTGAAGCTTTCTTT	.	TRBV7-9	TRBJ1-1	TRBD1
CASSFGGGYGYTF	TGTGCCAGCAGTTTTGGGGGTGGCTATGGCTACACCTTC	few	TRBV27	TRBJ1-2	.
CAAGSLYEQYF	TGTGCCGCGGGGAGTTTGTACGAGCAGTACTTC	.	TRBV28	TRBJ2-7	.
CASSIGYSRPNTEAFF	TGTGCCAGTAGTATAGGGTACAGCAGGCCGAACACTGAAGCTTTCTTT	.	TRBV19	TRBJ1-1	.
CARDGYNSPLHF	TGTGCCAGAGACGGTTATAATTCACCCCTCCACTTT	.	TRBV30	TRBJ1-6	.
CASSWGQGLYEQYF	TGTGCCAGCAGCTGGGGACAGGGGCTCTACGAGCAGTACTTC	.	TRBV11-2	TRBJ2-7	TRBD1
CASSVALAGGVQYF	TGTGCCAGCAGCGTAGCACTAGCGGGAGGAGTCCAGTACTTC	.	TRBV9	TRBJ2-5	TRBD2
CASSSSVGTEAFF	TGTGCCAGCAGTTCCTCGGTGGGCACTGAAGCTTTCTTT	.	TRBV6-5	TRBJ1-1	.
CASSPRAGGVRWGTDTQYF	TGTGCCAGCAGCCCCCGAGCGGGAGGGGTTCGGTGGGGCACAGATACGCAGTATTTT	.	TRBV9	TRBJ2-3	TRBD2
CASSSENTGELFF	TGTGCCAGCAGCTCAGAGAACACCGGGGAGCTGTTTTTT	.	TRBV11-3	TRBJ2-2	.
CASSPDRGPGEQYF	TGTGCCAGCAGCCCGGACAGGGGGCCCGGCGAGCAGTACTTC	.	TRBV28	TRBJ2-7	TRBD1
CASSIGGPNEQFF	TGTGCCAGTAGTATAGGGGGCCCCAATGAGCAGTTCTTC	.	TRBV19	TRBJ2-1	.
CASSRDREAYEQYF	TGTGCCAGCTCACGGGACAGGGAGGCCTACGAGCAGTACTTC	few	TRBV18	TRBJ2-7	TRBD1
CASSEPINSSYEQYF	TGCGCCAGCAGTGAACCGATTAATTCCTCCTACGAGCAGTACTTC	.	TRBV23-1	TRBJ2-7	.
CSAATVEAFF	TGCAGTGCTGCGACCGTTGAAGCTTTCTTT	.	TRBV20-1	TRBJ1-1	.
CASSLKGGQPQHF	TGTGCCAGCAGCTTAAAGGGGGGTCAGCCCCAGCATTTT	.	TRBV7-9	TRBJ1-5	.
CASSAKLTYQETQYF	TGTGCCAGCAGTGCGAAATTAACGTACCAAGAGACCCAGTACTTC	once	TRBV27	TRBJ2-5	.
CASSSLSRLEGTDTQYF	TGTGCCAGCAGCTCCCTTAGTAGGTTAGAGGGCACAGATACGCAGTATTTT	once	TRBV7-6	TRBJ2-3	.
CASRGQSSYNEQFF	TGTGCCAGCAGGGGGCAGTCCTCCTACAATGAGCAGTTCTTC	.	TRBV28	TRBJ2-1	.
CATSRETAEGEEQFF	TGTGCCACCAGCAGAGAGACGGCAGAAGGAGAGGAGCAGTTCTTC	.	TRBV15	TRBJ2-1	.
CASSFRVDQPQHF	TGCGCCAGCAGTTTCAGGGTGGATCAGCCCCAGCATTTT	few	TRBV4-1	TRBJ1-5	.
CASSPRTSGRAYNEQFF	TGTGCCAGCAGCCCCCGAACTAGCGGGAGGGCCTACAATGAGCAGTTCTTC	.	TRBV13	TRBJ2-1	TRBD2
CAWSRTFARVNEQYF	TGTGCCTGGAGTCGTACGTTTGCCAGGGTGAACGAGCAGTACTTC	.	TRBV30	TRBJ2-7	.
CASRLTGTDYEQYF	TGCGCCAGCAGGCTAACCGGGACAGATTACGAGCAGTACTTC	once	TRBV5-1	TRBJ2-7	TRBD1
CAWMGGQNPRAGYTF	TGTGCCTGGATGGGAGGACAGAACCCACGAGCTGGCTACACCTTC	.	TRBV30	TRBJ1-2	.
CATSREAGWVNTEAFF	TGTGCCACCAGCAGAGAAGCAGGTTGGGTGAACACTGAAGCTTTCTTT	.	TRBV15	TRBJ1-1	.
CASEGYGYTF	TGTGCCAGCGAAGGCTATGGCTACACCTTC	.	TRBV2	TRBJ1-2	.
CASSTWGQTFHGYTF	TGTGCCAGCAGTACATGGGGACAGACCTTCCATGGCTACACCTTC	.	TRBV27	TRBJ1-2	TRBD1